These T cell receptor beta chains were read from a single sample in a study of blood T cell repertoires in COVID-19. TCRdb's table, derived via immunoSEQ multiplex PCR, lists solely in-frame clones and lacks some. The profile shows 130,000 to 150,000 clones, 60% to 85% of them singletons. Sequenced: peripheral blood. All receptors come from a man in his fifties with active or convalescent COVID-19. The CDR3 runs from the conserved cysteine through the conserved F or W.

v_gene,j_gene,CDR3aa
TRBV2,TRBJ1-5,CASGRDSNQPQHF
TRBV4-1,TRBJ2-2,CASSHGGRGGNTGELFF
TRBV27,TRBJ2-3,CASSLSIGLAPTDTQYF
TRBV30,TRBJ1-2,CAWSVRGQVASRDGYTF
TRBV3-1/TRBV3-2,TRBJ2-5,CASSQLSSSAQETQYF
TRBV13,TRBJ1-3,CASSRDGAIGNTIYF
TRBV7-7,TRBJ2-7,CASSSCEGEGYEQYF
TRBV5-1,TRBJ1-6,CASSPEGALDSPLHF
TRBV9,TRBJ1-2,CASSVANRGGGYTF
TRBV6-4,TRBJ2-6,CASSVDRSPGANVLTF
TRBV6-2/TRBV6-3,TRBJ2-3,CASSNRLAPDTQYF
TRBV27,TRBJ2-2,CASSFMAGNTGELFF
TRBV28,TRBJ2-7,CASRAGTGDEQYF
TRBV3-1/TRBV3-2,TRBJ2-3,CASSQGVMENTQYF
TRBV11-3,TRBJ1-1,CASIPSRPGGFTEAFF
TRBV4-1,TRBJ2-7,CASSQEDGRPSYEQYF
TRBV3-1/TRBV3-2,TRBJ2-7,CASSPGLAGLYEQYF
TRBV11-3,TRBJ2-1,CASSPGLAGVNEQFF
TRBV5-6,TRBJ2-7,CASSPKRQGPYEQYF
TRBV29-1,TRBJ1-1,CSVALDSEAFF
TRBV24-1,TRBJ2-5,CATRPHGSETQYF
TRBV7-7,TRBJ2-5,CASSPRGTGGAQTQYF
TRBV6-2/TRBV6-3,TRBJ2-2,CASSRGGELFF
TRBV7-9,TRBJ2-1,CASSLMDRGVLFF
TRBV12-3/TRBV12-4,TRBJ1-6,CASSTGWGSPLHF
TRBV19,TRBJ1-1,CASRDRGAEAFF
TRBV11-3,TRBJ2-1,CASSGGISSYNEQFF
TRBV24-1,TRBJ2-1,CATSAAGISYNEQFF
TRBV6-4,TRBJ2-1,CASSESTSGYNEQFF
TRBV2,TRBJ2-2,CASTAVGLAGDISSDTGELFF
TRBV5-6,TRBJ1-4,CASSLSGQPNEKLFF
TRBV5-6,TRBJ2-5,CASSSTGTETQYF
TRBV7-2,TRBJ2-7,CASSPDRGPPYEQYF
TRBV2,TRBJ2-5,CASRKEAGVGEDQYF
TRBV7-9,TRBJ2-3,CASSPSGVSTDTQYF
TRBV6-6,TRBJ1-1,CASSYTGDTGEAFF
TRBV29-1,TRBJ2-7,CSGRQGPMGEQYF
TRBV27,TRBJ1-1,CASSLQGMNTEAFF
TRBV5-1,TRBJ2-1,CASPPKGGYNEQFF
TRBV29-1,TRBJ2-7,CSVESEASGAYEQYF